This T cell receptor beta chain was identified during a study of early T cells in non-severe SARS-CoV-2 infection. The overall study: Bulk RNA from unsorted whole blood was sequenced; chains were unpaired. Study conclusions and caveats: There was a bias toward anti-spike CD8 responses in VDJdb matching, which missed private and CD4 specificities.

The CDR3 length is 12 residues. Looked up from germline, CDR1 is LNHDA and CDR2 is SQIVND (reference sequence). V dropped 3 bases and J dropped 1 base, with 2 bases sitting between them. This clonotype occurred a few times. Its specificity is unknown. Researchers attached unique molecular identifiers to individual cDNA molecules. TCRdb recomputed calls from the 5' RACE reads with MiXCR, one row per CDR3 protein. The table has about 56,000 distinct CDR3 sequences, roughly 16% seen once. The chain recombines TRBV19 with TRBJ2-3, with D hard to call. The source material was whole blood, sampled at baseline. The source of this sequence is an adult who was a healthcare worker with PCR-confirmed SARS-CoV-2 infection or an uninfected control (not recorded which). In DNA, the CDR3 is TGTGCCAGTAGTATCGGCACAGATACGCAGTATTTT. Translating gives CASSIGTDTQYF.